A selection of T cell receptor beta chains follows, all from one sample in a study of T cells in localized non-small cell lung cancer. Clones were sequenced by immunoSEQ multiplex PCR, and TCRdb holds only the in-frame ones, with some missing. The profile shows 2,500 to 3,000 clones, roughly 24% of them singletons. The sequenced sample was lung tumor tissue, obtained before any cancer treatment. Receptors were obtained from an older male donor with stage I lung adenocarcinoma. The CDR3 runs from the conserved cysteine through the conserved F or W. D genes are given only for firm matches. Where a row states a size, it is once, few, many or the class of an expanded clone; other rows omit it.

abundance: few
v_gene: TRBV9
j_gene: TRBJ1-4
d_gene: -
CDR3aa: CASSPHGTENEKLFF
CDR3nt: TGTGCCAGCAGCCCACACGGGACCGAGAATGAAAAACTGTTTTTT

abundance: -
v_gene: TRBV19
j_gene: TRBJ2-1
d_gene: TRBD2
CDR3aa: CASSISSGGGSSYNEQFF
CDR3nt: TGTGCCAGTAGTATTTCTAGCGGGGGGGGAAGCTCCTACAATGAGCAGTTCTTC

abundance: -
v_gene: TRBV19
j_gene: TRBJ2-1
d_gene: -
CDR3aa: CASSIGGQTIYNEQFF
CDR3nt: TGTGCCAGTAGTATTGGTGGACAGACGATCTACAATGAGCAGTTCTTC

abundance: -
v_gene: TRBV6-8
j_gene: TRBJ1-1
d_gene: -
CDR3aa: CASSPSGRTEAFF
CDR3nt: TGTGCCAGCAGCCCCTCAGGGCGGACTGAAGCTTTCTTT

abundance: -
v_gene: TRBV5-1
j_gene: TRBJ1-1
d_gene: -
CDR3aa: CASSLVLDAEGAFF
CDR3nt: TGCGCCAGCAGCTTGGTTCTCGATGCCGAGGGCGCTTTCTTT

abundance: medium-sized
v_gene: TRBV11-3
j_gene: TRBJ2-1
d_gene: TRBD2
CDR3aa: CASSRGRGTSYNEQFF
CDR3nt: TGTGCCAGCAGCCGCGGGAGGGGGACCTCCTACAATGAGCAGTTCTTC

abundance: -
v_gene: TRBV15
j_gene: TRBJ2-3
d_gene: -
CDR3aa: CATSRQTLGLNTDTQYF
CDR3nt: TGTGCCACCAGCAGACAAACATTGGGGCTGAACACAGATACGCAGTATTTT

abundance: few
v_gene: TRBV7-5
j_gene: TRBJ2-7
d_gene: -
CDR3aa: CASSKNPGDSYEQYF
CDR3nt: TGTGCCAGCAGCAAAAACCCCGGGGACTCCTACGAGCAGTACTTC

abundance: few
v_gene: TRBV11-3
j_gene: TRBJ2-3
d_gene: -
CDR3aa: CASSLIGSSTDTQYF
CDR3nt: TGTGCCAGCAGCTTAATTGGCAGTAGCACAGATACGCAGTATTTT

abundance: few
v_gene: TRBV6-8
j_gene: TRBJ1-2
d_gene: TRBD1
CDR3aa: CASSYSGTGADYGYTF
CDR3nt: TGTGCCAGCAGCTATTCCGGGACAGGGGCCGACTATGGCTACACCTTC

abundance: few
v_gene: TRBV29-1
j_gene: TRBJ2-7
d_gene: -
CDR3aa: CSVPRWPGAYEQYF
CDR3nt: TGCAGCGTTCCCCGATGGCCAGGAGCCTACGAGCAGTACTTC

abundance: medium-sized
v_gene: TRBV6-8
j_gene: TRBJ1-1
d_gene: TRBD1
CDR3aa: CASSYRGGGETEAFF
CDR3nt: TGTGCCAGCAGTTATCGCGGAGGGGGCGAGACTGAAGCTTTCTTT

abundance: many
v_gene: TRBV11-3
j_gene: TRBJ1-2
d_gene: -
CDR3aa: CASSLSGRQLGGYTF
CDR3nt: TGTGCCAGCAGCTTAAGTGGGCGACAACTGGGTGGCTACACCTTC

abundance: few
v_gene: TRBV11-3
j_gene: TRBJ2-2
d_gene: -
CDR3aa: CASSLEGGNTGELFF
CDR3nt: TGTGCCAGCAGCTTAGAAGGTGGGAACACCGGGGAGCTGTTTTTT

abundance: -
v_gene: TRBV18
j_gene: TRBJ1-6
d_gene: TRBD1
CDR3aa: CASSDANRGRWSPLHF
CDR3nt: TGTGCCAGCTCGGATGCAAACAGGGGGCGTTGGTCACCCCTCCACTTT

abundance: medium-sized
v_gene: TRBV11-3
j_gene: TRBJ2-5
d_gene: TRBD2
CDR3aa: CASSLSAGGETQYF
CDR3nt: TGTGCCAGCAGCTTATCCGCGGGGGGTGAGACCCAGTACTTC

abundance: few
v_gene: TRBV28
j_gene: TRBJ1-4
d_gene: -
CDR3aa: CASSPRRIGEKLFF
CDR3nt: TGTGCCAGCAGTCCGCGGAGAATAGGTGAAAAACTGTTTTTT

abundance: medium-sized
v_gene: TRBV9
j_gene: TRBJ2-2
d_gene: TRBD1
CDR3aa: CASSVELWTGFANTGELFF
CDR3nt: TGTGCCAGCAGCGTAGAATTGTGGACAGGGTTCGCGAACACCGGGGAGCTGTTTTTT

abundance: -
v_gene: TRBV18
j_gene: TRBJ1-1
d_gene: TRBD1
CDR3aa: CASSPPRGSNTEAFF
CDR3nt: TGTGCCAGCTCACCACCCAGGGGGAGTAACACTGAAGCTTTCTTT

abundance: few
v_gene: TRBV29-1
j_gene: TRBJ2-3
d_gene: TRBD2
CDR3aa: CSVAGESDTQYF
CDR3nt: TGCAGCGTAGCGGGGGAGTCAGATACGCAGTATTTT

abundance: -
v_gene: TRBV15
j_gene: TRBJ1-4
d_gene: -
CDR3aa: CATSRALDGSNEKLFF
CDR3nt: TGTGCCACCAGCAGAGCCCTTGACGGATCTAATGAAAAACTGTTTTTT

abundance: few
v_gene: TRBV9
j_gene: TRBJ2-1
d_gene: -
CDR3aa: CASNTPAGEQFF
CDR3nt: TGTGCCAGTAATACCCCGGCAGGGGAGCAGTTCTTC